The 30 T cell receptor beta chains given below trace back to one sample, sequenced in a study of PD-L1 blockade in urothelial cancer. Noted time point: peripheral blood 6 weeks after treatment start. TCRdb's copy holds only in-frame clones and misses some; the assay was immunoSEQ multiplex PCR. Of 75,000 to 95,000 clones in the sample, approximately 90% were seen once. The material was PBMCs, obtained around atezolizumab (anti-PD-L1) treatment. These receptors all come from a woman older than 75 with urothelial cancer.

The J gene is TRBJ2-5, the V gene TRBV5-1, with D maybe TRBD2 (5 bases). V lost 2 bases and J lost 2, with 10 bases in between. Per the germline V gene, CDR1 is SGHRS and CDR2 is YFSETQ. The CDR3 consists of 14 residues. In DNA form, the CDR3 reads TGCGCCAGCAGCTTTAAATCGGGGCAAGAGACCCAGTACTTC. It is translated as CASSFKSGQETQYF.

The genes are TRBV5-8 and TRBJ1-5, with D maybe TRBD1 (5 bases). Germline values: CDR1 SGHTS, CDR2 YDEGEE. The CDR3 consists of 14 residues. V lost 0 bases, J lost 6 bases, and 10 bases lay in between. Written as DNA, the CDR3 is TGTGCCAGCAGCTTGGAAATCGGGGGTCAGCCCCAGCATTTT. Translation: CASSLEIGGQPQHF.

The V gene is TRBV15, the J gene TRBJ2-7; TRBD2 matches at 8 bases. This CDR3 has 16 amino acids. Per the germline V gene, CDR1 is LNHNV and CDR2 is YYDKDF (reference sequence). Unmatched junction bases numbered 12, after V lost 5 bases and J lost 3 bases. In DNA form, the CDR3 reads TGTGCCACCAGCGGACAACCCGGGACTAGTCACTACGAGCAGTACTTC. This sequence encodes CATSGQPGTSHYEQYF.

V usage is TRBV2 and J usage is TRBJ2-3, with no clear D. This CDR3 has 14 amino acids. Germline loops: CDR1 SNHLY, CDR2 FYNNEI. The V end lost 10 bases, the J end lost 1 base, and 15 bases lay between the germline ends. Here the CDR3 reads CATSPLSGTDTQYF. Here the CDR3 DNA reads TGTGCCACCTCACCCCTTTCGGGCACAGATACGCAGTATTTT.

The chain uses TRBV10-2 and TRBJ2-1; 10 nucleotides align to TRBD2. V was clipped by 10 bases and J by 7 bases; unmatched bases: 7. The CDR3 loop spans 13 amino acids. CDR1 and CDR2 from the germline V gene are WSHSY and SAAADI. The CDR3 protein is CAIRTSGQNEQFF. The CDR3 DNA reads TGCGCCATTCGGACTAGCGGACAGAATGAGCAGTTCTTC.

This clone was seen just once. This chain uses TRBV7-8 with TRBJ2-2; 11 bases align to TRBD2. The CDR3 runs to 17 residues. CDR1 is SGHVS, CDR2 FQNEAQ, per germline. Losses at the gene ends were 5 bases for V and 3 bases for J; bases not matched to a gene: 8. The CDR3 DNA sequence: TGTGCCAGCAGCCAGCCACTAGCGGGAGACTACACCGGGGAGCTGTTTTTT. This gives the protein CASSQPLAGDYTGELFF.

The chain links TRBV10-3 to TRBJ1-2; D uncertain. V lost 0 bases, J lost 4 bases, and 21 bases lay in between. The CDR3 runs to 18 residues. The germline V gene has CDR1 ENHRY and CDR2 SYGVKD. CDR3 residues: CAISESRGRGSGSYGYTF. Written as DNA, the CDR3 is TGTGCCATCAGTGAGTCGAGAGGGCGGGGTTCAGGCTCCTATGGCTACACCTTC.

V usage is TRBV7-6 and J usage is TRBJ2-3; 8 positions agree with TRBD2. The V and J ends lost 7 bases and 2 bases, in that order; junction bases with no gene match: 20. This CDR3 spans 19 amino acids. Germline assignment: CDR1 SGHVS and CDR2 FNYEAQ. CDR3 sequence reads: CASKIRLSGATHNTDTQYF. CDR3 coding DNA: TGTGCCAGCAAGATCCGACTTAGCGGGGCAACGCACAACACAGATACGCAGTATTTT.

The chain links TRBV28 to TRBJ2-1; D may be TRBD1 (6 bases). This CDR3 spans 14 amino acids. Trimming removed 6 bases from V and 4 bases from J, with 13 bases in between. CDR1 and CDR2 from the germline V gene are MDHEN and SYDVKM. CDR3 nucleotides: TGTGCCAGCAGGCCCGGACAGTTTTACAATGAGCAGTTCTTC. Translating it yields CASRPGQFYNEQFF.

The gene calls are TRBV6-1 and TRBJ2-3; 8 positions agree with TRBD2. Per germline, CDR1 MNHNS and CDR2 SASEGT. V dropped 4 bases and J dropped 4; count of bases not matched to a gene: 16. The CDR3 is 18 residues long. The CDR3, as DNA: TGTGCCAGCAGTGGATTCTGGCCGGGGCGGGAGGTTGCAGATACGCAGTATTTT. Protein product: CASSGFWPGREVADTQYF.

The chain uses TRBV18 and TRBJ2-7, with D maybe TRBD2 (7 bases). The CDR3 has 14 amino acids. Germline V gives CDR1 KGHSH, CDR2 LQKENI. Trimming shortened V by 5 bases and J by 6 bases, and 17 bases separated the two germline ends. CDR3 nucleotides: TGTGCCAGCTCAGCCCCGGGGAGGGGGAGCGAGCAGTACTTC. Translation gives CASSAPGRGSEQYF.

J is TRBJ1-1 and V is TRBV18, with D perhaps TRBD1 (5 bases). The CDR3 spans 14 residues. V lost 3 bases and J lost 5, with 13 bases in between. Germline lookup yields CDR1 KGHSH and CDR2 LQKENI. The CDR3 reads CASSPGAGSTEAFF. The CDR3 DNA sequence: TGTGCCAGCTCACCTGGGGCAGGGTCGACTGAAGCTTTCTTT.

Of note for this clone: At one end, the junction sequence differs from germline, possibly due to a read error. The chain recombines TRBV4-2 with TRBJ2-3; D is perhaps TRBD1 (6 bases). This CDR3 spans 13 amino acids. Germline-derived CDR1 and CDR2 are LGHNA and YNFKEQ. Written as DNA, the CDR3 is TGTGCCAGCAGCCAAGTCACGACAGGAATAATGCTTTTT. Translation: CASSQVTTGIMLF.

The V gene is TRBV19, the J gene TRBJ1-3; maybe TRBD1 (6 bases). The CDR3 runs to 13 residues. The germline V and J ends were trimmed by 10 bases and 3 bases, with 13 bases remaining between them. Germline CDR1 reads LNHDA; CDR2 reads SQIVND (reference sequence). DNA of the CDR3: TGTGCCACGACTACAGGGTTTGGAAACACCATATATTTT. Protein sequence: CATTTGFGNTIYF. Variable domain in full (rest from reference TRBV19 and TRBJ1-3): DGGITQSPKYLFRKEGQNVTLSCEQNLNHDAMYWYRQDPGQGLRLIYYSQIVNDFQKGDIAEGYSVSREKKESFPLTVTSAQKNPTAFYLCATTTGFGNTIYFGEGSWLTVV.

V is TRBV27 and J is TRBJ1-4; 10 nucleotides agree with TRBD1. CDR3 size: 17 residues. The ends lost 1 base at V and 10 bases at J; junction bases unmatched: 12. Germline-derived CDR1 and CDR2 are MNHEY and SMNVEV (reference sequence). This chain's CDR3 is CASSLWGTGTGARKLFF. The CDR3 coding sequence is TGTGCCAGCAGTTTATGGGGAACCGGGACAGGGGCTCGAAAACTGTTTTTT. The complete variable domain, with remaining parts taken from reference TRBV27 and TRBJ1-4, reads EAQVTQNPRYLITVTGKKLTVTCSQNMNHEYMSWYRQDPGLGLRQIYYSMNVEVTDKGDVPEGYKVSRKEKRNFPLILESPSPNQTSLYFCASSLWGTGTGARKLFFGSGTQLSVL.

This chain joins TRBV2 and TRBJ2-7; D is unresolved. This CDR3 has 10 residues. Germline V gene lookup returns CDR1 SNHLY and CDR2 FYNNEI. V lost 5 bases to trimming and J lost 6 bases, with 5 bases between them. The CDR3 nucleotides are TGTGCCAGCAGTCTGAGCGAGCAGTACTTC. It codes for CASSLSEQYF.

The chain links TRBV19 to TRBJ1-3; 7 bases fit TRBD1. The CDR3 spans 14 residues. Germline V gives CDR1 LNHDA, CDR2 SQIVND (reference sequence). Trimming took 9 bases from V and 5 from J; bases not matched to a gene: 10. CDR3 DNA: TGTGCCAGCTCGACAGGGCAAGGGAGAAACACCATATATTTT. Its protein product is CASSTGQGRNTIYF.

This chain links TRBV11-2 with TRBJ1-2; 8 bases map to TRBD1. The J segment lost 12 bases and the V segment lost 5 bases, leaving 8 bases of the junction unmatched. The CDR3 is 12 residues long. Germline V lookup: CDR1 SGHAT, CDR2 FQNNGV. CDR3 bases: TGTGCCAGCAGCCCGGGACAGGCGAGTCACACCTTC. It codes for CASSPGQASHTF.

V and J are TRBV2 and TRBJ2-3, with 12 bases matching TRBD2. Losses at the gene ends were 2 bases for V and 3 bases for J; bases not matched to a gene: 3. The CDR3 runs to 16 residues. From germline, CDR1 is SNHLY and CDR2 FYNNEI. DNA of the CDR3: TGTGCCAGCAGTGAACTAGCGGGAGGGGTGACAGATACGCAGTATTTT. This codes for CASSELAGGVTDTQYF. Complete variable domain (other parts from reference TRBV2 and TRBJ2-3): EPEVTQTPSHQVTQMGQEVILRCVPISNHLYFYWYRQILGQKVEFLVSFYNNEISEKSEIFDDQFSVERPDGSNFTLKIRSTKLEDSAMYFCASSELAGGVTDTQYFGPGTRLTVL.

The J gene is TRBJ2-3, the V gene TRBV5-4; no reliable D call. Germline lookup yields CDR1 SGHNT and CDR2 YYREEE (reference sequence). The V end was cut by 0 bases, the J end by 2 bases, with 7 bases between. The length of the CDR3 is 14 residues. The CDR3 nucleotides are TGTGCCAGCAGCTTGGAACAGCCCACAGATACGCAGTATTTT. Encoded protein: CASSLEQPTDTQYF.

V gene TRBV7-2 combines with J gene TRBJ1-5; 7 positions match TRBD1. The CDR3 loop spans 13 amino acids. Germline V gene data show CDR1 as SGHTA and CDR2 as FQGNSA. The V segment lost 6 bases and the J segment 6 bases; nucleotides outside the gene matches: 5. The CDR3 DNA follows: TGTGCCAGCAGACAGACAGGGAGTCAGCCCCAGCATTTT. Translated, it gives CASRQTGSQPQHF.

J is TRBJ1-1 and V is TRBV6-6, with no clear D. Trimming took off 8 bases at V and 5 bases at J, with 15 bases between the two ends. CDR3 length: 13 residues. Germline lookup yields CDR1 MNHNY and CDR2 SVGAGI (reference sequence). CDR3 region: CASLRIARTEAFF. As DNA, the CDR3 is TGTGCCAGCCTTCGGATAGCGCGAACTGAAGCTTTCTTT.

J is TRBJ1-1 and V is TRBV5-1; D possibly corresponds to TRBD1 (5 bases). The CDR3 is made up of 15 amino acids. V was trimmed by 4 bases and J by 0 bases, leaving 13 bases between them. CDR1 and CDR2 from the germline V gene are SGHRS and YFSETQ. This CDR3 is CASSQQGQMNTEAFF. The CDR3, as DNA: TGCGCCAGCAGCCAGCAAGGACAAATGAACACTGAAGCTTTCTTT. The full variable domain, completed using reference TRBV5-1 and TRBJ1-1, is KAGVTQTPRYLIKTRGQQVTLSCSPISGHRSVSWYQQTPGQGLQFLFEYFSETQRNKGNFPGRFSGRQFSNSRSEMNVSTLELGDSALYLCASSQQGQMNTEAFFGQGTRLTVV.

This rearrangement joins TRBV27 to TRBJ1-1; D possibly corresponds to TRBD1 (5 bases). CDR1 is MNHEY, CDR2 SMNVEV, per germline (reference sequence). CDR3 length equals 13 residues. V was clipped by 6 bases and J by 8 bases, with 16 bases between them. Written as DNA, the CDR3 is TGTGCCAGCAGCTACATACTGCAGGGAGAAGCTTTCTTT. Encoded protein: CASSYILQGEAFF.

The V call is TRBV7-2, the J call TRBJ2-7, with a possible D match to TRBD1 (5 bases). V was clipped by 1 base and J by 2 bases, with 12 bases between them. CDR3 size: 15 residues. Germline lookup yields CDR1 SGHTA and CDR2 FQGNSA. CDR3 loop: CASSLEGRGTYEQYF. The CDR3 DNA reads as TGTGCCAGCAGCTTAGAGGGGCGCGGTACCTACGAGCAGTACTTC.

This clone was recorded only once. The chain joins TRBV21-1 to TRBJ2-7; no DNA check was done on the table's D call, TRBD2. TRBV21-1 is listed as a pseudogene. The CDR3 is made up of 17 amino acids. The CDR3 region is CASSKGLESGVSYEQYF. The DNA of the CDR3 is TGTGCCAGCAGCAAAGGGCTCGAGTCGGGAGTATCCTACGAGCAGTACTTC.

The V call is TRBV4-1, the J call TRBJ1-1, with a tentative D call TRBD1 (5 bases). Looked up from germline, CDR1 is MGHRA and CDR2 is YSYEKL. The CDR3 extends over 14 amino acids. The ends were cut back, 2 bases at V and 3 bases at J, with 10 bases in the middle. The CDR3 region is CASSQQGWDTEAFF. The DNA for the CDR3 is TGCGCCAGCAGCCAACAGGGTTGGGACACTGAAGCTTTCTTT.

This clone showed up just a few times. The chain is built from TRBV6-1 and TRBJ1-2; no clear D gene. V was trimmed by 6 bases and J by 1 base, leaving 6 bases between them. CDR1 and CDR2 from the germline V gene are MNHNS and SASEGT. This CDR3 spans 12 amino acids. CDR3 in DNA: TGTGCCAGCAGAGACTTTAACTATGGCTACACCTTC. This codes for CASRDFNYGYTF.

This chain links TRBV4-2 with TRBJ2-7; tentatively, D is TRBD2 (5 bases). The CDR3 contains 13 residues. The V end was cut by 1 base, the J end by 11 bases, with 15 bases between. Germline-derived CDR1 and CDR2 are LGHNA and YNFKEQ. The CDR3 bases are TGTGCCAGCAGCCAAGGGCCGGAGGCGATCGAGTACTTC. Translated: CASSQGPEAIEYF.

The J gene is TRBJ2-1, the V gene TRBV6-1; D is perhaps TRBD1 (5 bases). With 4 bases removed from V and 3 bases from J, the gap between germline ends came to 13 bases. The CDR3 loop spans 15 amino acids. CDR1 is MNHNS, CDR2 SASEGT, per germline. CDR3 residues: CASSGATEVYNEQFF. Here the CDR3 DNA reads TGTGCCAGCAGTGGGGCGACAGAAGTCTACAATGAGCAGTTCTTC.